Listed below are T cell receptor beta chains from one sample, sequenced in a study of T-cell reconstitution after alpha-beta-depleted transplantation in children. TCRdb reanalysed the PCR reads using MiXCR and keeps one entry per CDR3 protein. The sample has some 590,000 distinct CDR3 sequences, roughly 10% seen once. The sample consisted of PBMCs from the stem cell graft donor, taken from the stem cell graft. The receptors were gathered from a human donor who donated a stem cell graft to a child with acute myeloid leukemia. The CDR3 runs from the conserved cysteine through the conserved F or W. Fields, in order: V gene, CDR3 protein.

TRBV7-8 CASRPGGAGNQPQHF
TRBV12-3/TRBV12-4 CASSLSGLTETQYF
TRBV28 CASSLNGRGEGYTF
TRBV7-9 CASSARQGVGEKLFF
TRBV30 CAWTGTYEQYF
TRBV7-3 CASSPFGAGEPDTQYF
TRBV20-1 CSARGPGQAGETQYF
TRBV7-3 CASSLGGTEDYGYTF
TRBV7-2 CASSLDVFYNEQFF
TRBV27 CASMMSSGANVLTF
TRBV20-1 CSARVLAGEYYNEQFF
TRBV28 CASRLNSYNEQFF
TRBV20-1 CSARDRRGGTDTQYF
TRBV24-1 CATSDPTGGMNEQYF
TRBV7-3 CASSLTDYNEQFF
TRBV12-3/TRBV12-4 CASSSGTGSYGYTF
TRBV20-1 CSARDLGTDTQYF
TRBV28 CATRDTARRNGYTF
TRBV29-1 CSVAGTQEVKLFF
TRBV12-3/TRBV12-4 CASSPRTWETQYF
TRBV7-9 CASSLPSGTYEQYF
TRBV19 CASSIGRASFSEQYF
TRBV6-2/TRBV6-3 CASSYSSLEQYF
TRBV12-5 CASGFSAGGNEQFF
TRBV5-1 CARSLVPWADTQYF
TRBV27 CASSSFYRKNTGELFF
TRBV20-1 CSARGRGAGTQYF
TRBV30 CAWSVSHSSYNEQFF
TRBV7-3 CASSDGRRIEQFF
TRBV2 CASRNGLANEQFF
TRBV7-3 CASSTAGTGGQETQYF
TRBV7-2 CASSFQGGSYEQYF
TRBV24-1 CATSAQGVGTDTQYF
TRBV7-3 CASSEKASGSRGTDTQYF
TRBV29-1 CSVDGTRDQETQYF
TRBV27 CASSTPTMNTEAFF
TRBV19 CASSAADGSSYEQYF
TRBV20-1 CSASRGLGQPQHF
TRBV5-1 CASSLVVGGLEGDTQYF
TRBV12-3/TRBV12-4 CASSQDSAYEQYF
TRBV11-2 CASSPRPREGPSPLHF